Sequencing of this TCR beta chain was carried out in a study of shared clonotypes between healthy human individuals. Study findings and constraints: Clonotypes that were shared across four donors made up around 4.6% of naive CD4 clonotypes.

Across several immunoSEQ plates, the genomic DNA of each subset was split evenly. The method was immunoSEQ multiplex PCR; TCRdb's version includes in-frame clones alone and lacks a portion of them. This table has millions of clones, 93% appearing once. With respect to this clone: Its target is not known.

Trimming took 5 bases from V and 0 from J, leaving 8 bases between them. The CDR3 loop spans 14 amino acids. CDR1 and CDR2 from the germline V gene are LNHDA and SQIVND (reference sequence). This TCR came from a young man in good health. Some clones in this sample may be carry-over from other donors' samples. The sample consisted of naive CD4+ T cells from PBMCs. Subset defined: CD45RA+ positively selected. The V and J genes are TRBV19 and TRBJ1-3; D remains ambiguous. The CDR3: CASSAWTSGNTIYF. CDR3 sequence (DNA): TGTGCCAGTAGTGCCTGGACCTCTGGAAACACCATATATTTT.